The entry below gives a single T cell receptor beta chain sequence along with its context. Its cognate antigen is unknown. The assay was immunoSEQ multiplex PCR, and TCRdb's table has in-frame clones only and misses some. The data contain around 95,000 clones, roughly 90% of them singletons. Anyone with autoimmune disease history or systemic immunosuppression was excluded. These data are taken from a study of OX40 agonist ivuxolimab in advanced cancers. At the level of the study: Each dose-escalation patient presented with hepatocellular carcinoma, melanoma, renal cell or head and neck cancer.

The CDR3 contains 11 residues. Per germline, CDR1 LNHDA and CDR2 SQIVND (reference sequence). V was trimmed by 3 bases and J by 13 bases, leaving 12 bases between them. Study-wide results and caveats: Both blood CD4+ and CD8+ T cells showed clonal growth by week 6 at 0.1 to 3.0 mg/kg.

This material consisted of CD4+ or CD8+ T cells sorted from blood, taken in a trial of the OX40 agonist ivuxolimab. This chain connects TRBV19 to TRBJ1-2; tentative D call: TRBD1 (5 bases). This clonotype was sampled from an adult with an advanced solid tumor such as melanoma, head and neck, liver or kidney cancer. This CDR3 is CASSIYGARTF. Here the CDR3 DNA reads TGTGCCAGTAGTATCTACGGGGCGCGCACCTTC. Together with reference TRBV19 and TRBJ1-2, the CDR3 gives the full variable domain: DGGITQSPKYLFRKEGQNVTLSCEQNLNHDAMYWYRQDPGQGLRLIYYSQIVNDFQKGDIAEGYSVSREKKESFPLTVTSAQKNPTAFYLCASSIYGARTFGSGTRLTVV.